This record concerns one TCR beta chain sequence. Nashville, Tennessee was home to all donors, who were Caucasian adults. In the original processing: Filtering of immunoSEQ junctional sequences could not match full-length read filtering. Generated by immunoSEQ multiplex PCR, the TCRdb table keeps only in-frame clones and is missing some. The DNA gave D and trimming, while V, J and clone size come from that table. Here the sample spans under 1,100,000 clones, 70% to 80% being singletons. This record comes from a study of shared clonotypes between healthy human individuals. Study information: With ages of 18 to 49, the donors were a couple of women and three men.

There are 14 residues in the CDR3. Germline CDR1 is SGHTA and CDR2 is FQGNSA. The V end was cut by 1 base, the J end by 4 bases, with 10 bases between. The chain employs TRBV7-2 and TRBJ1-2; D is undetermined. This TCR was recovered from a man younger than 30 in good health. Some clones in this sample may be carry-over from other donors' samples. Sample: memory CD4+ T cells from PBMCs. The subset: CD45RA-negative fraction. CDR3 amino acids: CASSLGLRVYGYTF. The CDR3 region has the DNA TGTGCCAGCAGCTTAGGACTGAGGGTCTATGGCTACACCTTC.